The clone carrying this T cell receptor (beta chain) came up once. These data belong to a study of blood T cell repertoires in COVID-19. Study-wide background: The cDNA or gDNA used as material had been derived from T cells, B-cell-depleted T cells, or PBMCs.

Authors' methods: Nucleated cell number was recorded as an estimate derived from reference gene primer amplification. The protocol was immunoSEQ multiplex PCR, while the TCRdb copy is restricted to in-frame clones and leaves out a portion. That table gives V, J and clone size, and the DNA gave D and trimming. This table has 40,000 or so clones, about 85% appearing once. Sequencing was performed on peripheral blood. This sequence was found in a man aged 60 to 75 with acute or convalescent COVID-19.

CDR3 bases: TGCGCCAGCAGCCAAGACGGGGGTTGGCCGGGGGACACTGAAGCTTTCTTT. It is translated as CASSQDGGWPGDTEAFF. This chain connects TRBV4-1 to TRBJ1-1, with a tentative D call TRBD1 (5 bases). This CDR3 is 17 amino acids long. The V gene's germline CDR1 is MGHRA and CDR2 YSYEKL. V was pared by 0 bases and J by 3 bases, with 17 bases between.